The present entry profiles one T cell receptor (beta chain) with its context. The antigen remains undetermined. This specimen comes from a study of cytomegalovirus exposure and HLA in healthy donors. Study as a whole: Genotyping of 400 or so donors showed that approximately 83% belonged to the Caucasian-associated ancestry cluster.

Though probably carrying unrecorded immune exposures, donors were nominally healthy at sampling. The PCR used 60 Vbeta and 13 Jbeta primers. Here immunoSEQ multiplex PCR was the method, and the copy in TCRdb shows in-frame clones only, minus some. The sample includes approximately 210,000 clones, around 79% of them seen just once. General study findings and limits: The investigators catalogued 180 or so TCR beta chains as cytomegalovirus-associated. Per a prior analysis, the majority of TCR beta V segments were productive roughly 90% or roughly 30% of the time.

Trimming removed 6 bases at V and 1 base at J, with 13 bases between. Germline V lookup: CDR1 LNHDA, CDR2 SQIVND (reference sequence). The CDR3 is 14 amino acids. The sequenced sample consisted of PBMCs. The clonotype was recovered from a woman between 50 and 59 years old in good health and CMV-seronegative. This chain connects TRBV19 to TRBJ2-7, with D maybe TRBD2 (6 bases). The chain's CDR3 is CASRPTGDSYEQYF. Here the CDR3 DNA reads TGTGCCAGTAGGCCCACGGGGGATTCCTACGAGCAGTACTTC.